This entry lists 32 T cell receptor beta chains sequenced from one sample in a study of blood T cells in healthy people across ages. The second PCR ran roughly 7 to 11 cycles with a sample-barcoded 5' primer and J-beta primers. TCRdb redid the calling of the 5' RACE reads with MiXCR, one entry per CDR3 protein. The sample shows 1,500,000 or so distinct CDR3 sequences, about 42% of them seen only once. The sample taken for sequencing was blood. The source of these receptors is a young woman in good health.

This clonotype was seen more than once but under ten times. This rearrangement joins TRBV7-2 to TRBJ2-5, with TRBD2 matching over 10 bases. With 5 bases clipped from V and 2 bases from J, the junction kept 8 bases outside the gene matches. Germline V gene data show CDR1 as SGHTA and CDR2 as FQGNSA. The CDR3 loop spans 16 amino acids. The CDR3: CASSGWALAGQETQYF. In DNA form, the CDR3 reads TGTGCCAGCAGCGGGTGGGCACTAGCGGGGCAAGAGACCCAGTACTTC.

The chain recombines TRBV7-2 with TRBJ2-1; 11 bases map to TRBD2. V gave up 1 base and J gave up 4 bases; unmatched junction bases: 9. In germline, CDR1 is SGHTA, CDR2 FQGNSA. The CDR3 loop spans 18 amino acids. In DNA form, the CDR3 reads TGTGCCAGCAGCTTAGGGCTAGCGGGAGGCTCCACGTACAATGAGCAGTTCTTC. This translates into CASSLGLAGGSTYNEQFF.

This rearrangement joins TRBV10-3 to TRBJ2-5; D remains unclear. V shed 4 bases and J shed 5 bases, with 11 bases lying between them. From germline, CDR1 is ENHRY and CDR2 SYGVKD. This CDR3 is built from 13 residues. CDR3 DNA: TGTGCCATCAGTGGAGGAGAGGCGGAGACCCAGTACTTC. As protein: CAISGGEAETQYF.

The sample holds a few counts of this clonotype. V gene TRBV3-1 combines with J gene TRBJ1-4; D ambiguous. The CDR3 spans 11 residues. CDR1 is LGHDT, CDR2 YNNKEL, per germline (reference sequence). The germline V and J ends were trimmed by 7 bases and 10 bases, with 10 bases remaining between them. CDR3 DNA sequence: TGTGCCAGCAAGATCGCGGGAAAACTGTTTTTT. It is translated as CASKIAGKLFF.

This clonotype showed up just a few times. The J gene is TRBJ2-7, the V gene TRBV7-2; D call uncertain. This CDR3 spans 15 amino acids. CDR1 SGHTA and CDR2 FQGNSA come from the germline V gene. Trimming left V 1 base short and J 1 base short, with 11 bases between. DNA of the CDR3: TGTGCCAGCAGCTTAGGAGTCGGCCGGTCCTACGAGCAGTACTTC. This translates into CASSLGVGRSYEQYF.

The chain combines TRBV30 with TRBJ1-1; TRBD1 aligns across 10 bases. Trimming took 4 bases from V and 6 from J; bases not matched to a gene: 5. The length of the CDR3 is 13 residues. The germline CDR1 and CDR2 sequences are GTSNPN and SVGIG (reference sequence). CDR3: CAWNRDRGPEAFF. As DNA, the CDR3 is TGTGCCTGGAACCGGGACAGGGGCCCTGAAGCTTTCTTT.

In the case of this clonotype: A much larger clone sits a single nucleotide away, making a read error possible. The rearrangement joins TRBV10-3 to TRBJ2-6; D is uncertain. Per the germline V gene, CDR1 is ENHRY and CDR2 is SYGVKD. The CDR3 contains 14 residues. CDR3 region: CDISERSGANVLTF. The CDR3 coding sequence is TGTGACATCAGTGAACGGTCTGGGGCCAACGTCCTGACTTTC.

The chain uses TRBV28 and TRBJ2-4; D gene uncertain. The germline V gene has CDR1 MDHEN and CDR2 SYDVKM. The CDR3 is 10 amino acids. V was clipped by 4 bases and J by 13 bases, with 8 bases between them. The DNA of the CDR3 is TGTGCCAGCAGTTCGCGCCGGCAGTACTTC. Amino acids: CASSSRRQYF.

This clonotype was detected only a few times. The chain couples TRBV20-1 to TRBJ1-1; D not certain. The V gene lost 4 bases and the J gene lost 0 bases, with 6 bases spanning the gap. The CDR3 is 12 residues long. From germline, CDR1 is DFQATT and CDR2 SNEGSKA (reference sequence). The CDR3 spells CSAIVLNTEAFF. The CDR3 DNA sequence: TGCAGTGCTATAGTCTTGAACACTGAAGCTTTCTTT.

The chain links TRBV29-1 to TRBJ2-7, with TRBD1 matching over 7 bases. This CDR3 contains 11 residues. Germline V gives CDR1 SQVTM, CDR2 ANQGSEA. CDR3 sequence reads: CSGTERNEQYF. The CDR3 bases are TGCAGTGGGACAGAGCGCAATGAGCAGTACTTC.

This chain joins TRBV29-1 and TRBJ2-1, with unresolved D. There are 14 residues in the CDR3. The V end lost 2 bases, the J end lost 0 bases, and 8 bases lay between the germline ends. CDR1 and CDR2 (germline): SQVTM, ANQGSEA. The CDR3: CSVELSASYNEQFF. For the CDR3, the DNA is TGCAGCGTTGAACTCAGCGCCTCCTACAATGAGCAGTTCTTC.

This clonotype came up a few times. The V and J genes are TRBV5-1 and TRBJ1-2; D gene ambiguous. The CDR3 spans 12 residues. V gave up 4 bases and J gave up 5 bases, with 9 bases separating them. From germline, CDR1 is SGHRS and CDR2 YFSETQ. As DNA, the CDR3 is TGCGCCAGCAGCGAAGGCATTTATGGCTACACCTTC. Encoded protein: CASSEGIYGYTF.

V and J are TRBV9 and TRBJ2-1, with D maybe TRBD2 (6 bases). Trimming took off 4 bases at V and 6 bases at J, with 17 bases between the two ends. The CDR3 has 15 residues. Germline V gene sequence: CDR1 SGDLS, CDR2 YYNGEE. CDR3 protein: CASSIWTTTLNEQFF. The CDR3 nucleotides are TGTGCCAGCAGCATCTGGACTACTACTCTCAATGAGCAGTTCTTC.

DNA for the CDR3: TGTGCCAGCAGCCAAGAAACTGTGGGGGGGGGCCCCTACAATGAGCAGTTCTTC. Translated: CASSQETVGGGPYNEQFF. The V gene is TRBV4-2, the J gene TRBJ2-1; D is perhaps TRBD2 (7 bases). CDR1 is LGHNA and CDR2 is YNFKEQ in the germline V gene. There are 18 residues in the CDR3. V was pared by 0 bases and J by 2 bases, with 17 bases between.

About this clonotype itself: Sequence at one end of the junction differs from germline and may be a read error. The chain carries TRBV7-9 and TRBJ2-1; a weak D match, TRBD2 (5 bases). The V gene's germline CDR1 is SEHNR and CDR2 FQNEAQ (reference sequence). The CDR3 length is 15 residues. CDR3 in amino acids: CAGSLGGRHLREQFF. The DNA for the CDR3 is TGTGCCGGCAGCTTAGGAGGTCGACATCTCCGTGAGCAGTTCTTC. Based on the CDR3 plus reference TRBV7-9 and TRBJ2-1, the full variable domain is DTGVSQNPRHKITKRGQNVTFRCDPISEHNRLYWYRQTLGQGPEFLTYFQNEAQLEKSRLLSDRFSAERPKGSFSTLEIQRTEQGDSAMYLCAGSLGGRHLREQFFGPGTRLTVL.

CDR3 sequence (DNA): TGTGCCAGCAGCAAACGGACTAGCGGGGAGTTAGCCAAAAACATTCAGTACTTC. Its protein is CASSKRTSGELAKNIQYF. The chain uses TRBV7-2 and TRBJ2-4; 12 bases fit TRBD2. V dropped 5 bases and J dropped 0; count of bases not matched to a gene: 8. From germline, CDR1 is SGHTA and CDR2 FQGNSA. The CDR3 covers 18 residues.

The chain is built from TRBV28 and TRBJ2-4; TRBD2 agrees at 10 bases. The CDR3 length is 14 residues. Germline V CDR1 and CDR2: MDHEN, SYDVKM. The V segment lost 3 bases and the J segment 13 bases; nucleotides outside the gene matches: 9. For the CDR3, the DNA is TGTGCCAGCAGTTTCCTAGCGGGAGCTAGGGAGCAGTACTTC. It translates to CASSFLAGAREQYF.

Details on this clonotype: This sequence may be a read error, since a much larger clone differs from it by one base. V and J are TRBV12-3 or TRBV12-4 and TRBJ2-5; D tentatively fits TRBD1 or TRBD2 (5 bases each). With the DNA end fitting TRBJ2-1 better, the J assignment may be wrong. The CDR3 consists of 14 residues. DNA of the CDR3: TGTGCCAGCAGTCCGGGACCCTACCAAGAGACCCAGTTCTTC. Its translation: CASSPGPYQETQFF.

Remarks on this clonotype: The junction departs from the called germline gene at one end, perhaps through a read error. The chain uses TRBV12-3 or TRBV12-4 and TRBJ2-3; TRBD2 agrees at 7 bases. This CDR3 comprises 11 residues. The CDR3 sequence: CASAGVDMQYF. The CDR3 DNA reads as TGTGCCAGCGCGGGGGTAGATATGCAGTATTTT.

The genes are TRBV7-2 and TRBJ1-1; 8 bases are shared with TRBD1. V trimming: 6 bases; J trimming: 5 bases; junction bases outside the gene matches: 2. CDR3 size: 12 residues. CDR1 and CDR2 from the germline V gene are SGHTA and FQGNSA. CDR3 DNA: TGTGCCAGCAGAAACAGGGGGACTGAAGCTTTCTTT. This sequence encodes CASRNRGTEAFF.

This clonotype was counted between two and nine times. V and J are TRBV6-5 and TRBJ2-4; D remains unclear. CDR3 length equals 13 residues. The germline V gene encodes CDR1 MNHEY and CDR2 SVGAGI. Trimming shortened V by 6 bases and J by 13 bases, and 19 bases separated the two germline ends. For the CDR3, the DNA is TGTGCCAGCAGGCCTACAGAGAATAAAAGACAGTACTTC. As protein: CASRPTENKRQYF.

A few counts support this clonotype. The chain carries TRBV11-2 and TRBJ1-2; 7 bases line up with TRBD1. The CDR3 spans 14 residues. The junction had 11 bases not matched to a gene; V was cut back by 6 bases and J by 7 bases. CDR1 is SGHAT, CDR2 FQNNGV, per germline. Here the CDR3 reads CASRRKQGLGGYTF. DNA of the CDR3: TGTGCCAGCAGACGGAAACAGGGGTTGGGTGGCTACACCTTC.

CDR3 DNA sequence: TGTGCCAGCAGTTTCGGGGAGGAGAGGGAAAAACTGTTTTTT. The encoded protein is CASSFGEEREKLFF. The chain has TRBV27 and TRBJ1-4; D gene uncertain. Germline V gives CDR1 MNHEY, CDR2 SMNVEV (reference sequence). Trimming shortened V by 3 bases and J by 8 bases, and 13 bases separated the two germline ends. The CDR3 is 14 amino acids.

As regards this clonotype: Mismatch with germline at one junction end may stem from a read error. The CDR3 loop is CASSYVLSGANVQTF. In nucleotides, the CDR3 is TGTGCCAGCAGTTATGTCCTATCTGGGGCCAACGTCCAGACTTTC. V is TRBV6-5 and J is TRBJ2-6, with D tentatively TRBD1 (5 bases). This CDR3 comprises 15 residues. Germline-derived CDR1 and CDR2 are MNHEY and SVGAGI.

This clonotype is a singleton in its sample. The chain uses TRBV28 and TRBJ2-2; D may be TRBD2 (6 bases). CDR1 and CDR2 from the germline V gene are MDHEN and SYDVKM. The V end lost 5 bases, the J end lost 7 bases, and 17 bases lay between the germline ends. The CDR3 runs 15 residues. As DNA, the CDR3 is TGTGCCAGCAGTCGCGAACGGGAGTTTGGCGGGGAGCTGTTTTTT. Translated: CASSREREFGGELFF.

This rearrangement joins TRBV7-2 to TRBJ2-3; D is undetermined. CDR3 length: 14 amino acids. V was clipped by 5 bases and J by 6 bases, with 15 bases between them. Germline V CDR1 and CDR2: SGHTA, FQGNSA. The CDR3 region has the DNA TGTGCCAGCAGCATTGGGAACAGTTGGGATACGCAGTATTTT. This translates into CASSIGNSWDTQYF.

The V gene is TRBV21-1, the J gene TRBJ1-2. TRBV21-1 is a listed pseudogene. There are 14 residues in the CDR3. CDR3 residues: CAGRVRVSNYGYTF. The CDR3 nucleotides are TGTGCCGGCAGGGTCCGTGTTTCTAACTATGGCTACACCTTC.

The chain couples TRBV6-1 to TRBJ1-3; D remains unclear. This CDR3 spans 11 amino acids. The germline V gene has CDR1 MNHNS and CDR2 SASEGT. Trimming took off 6 bases at V and 8 bases at J, with 8 bases between the two ends. The CDR3 nucleotides are TGTGCCAGCAGGTCCGGTGACACCATATATTTT. Protein sequence: CASRSGDTIYF.

This clonotype was detected a few times. The rearrangement joins TRBV24-1 to TRBJ2-7; D is ambiguous. CDR1 is KGHDR, CDR2 SFDVKD, per germline. The CDR3 covers 13 residues. The V end was cut by 2 bases, the J end by 7 bases, with 11 bases between. In DNA form, the CDR3 reads TGTGCCACCAGTGATTCAGCATACAATGAGCAGTACTTC. Translation: CATSDSAYNEQYF.

This rearrangement joins TRBV7-2 to TRBJ1-6, with TRBD1 matching over 8 bases. V gave up 5 bases and J gave up 4 bases; unmatched junction bases: 7. Germline V gives CDR1 SGHTA, CDR2 FQGNSA. The CDR3 is made up of 16 amino acids. The CDR3 sequence is CASSPVGQEYNSPLHF. CDR3 nucleotide sequence: TGTGCCAGCAGCCCCGTGGGACAGGAGTATAATTCACCCCTCCACTTT.

The CDR3 reads CASEGTGVSGNTIYF. The DNA for the CDR3 is TGCGCCAGCGAAGGGACAGGGGTATCTGGAAACACCATATATTTT. V gene TRBV10-2 combines with J gene TRBJ1-3; 10 bases are shared with TRBD1. Germline lookup yields CDR1 WSHSY and CDR2 SAAADI. The ends lost 8 bases at V and 1 base at J; junction bases unmatched: 5. The CDR3 consists of 15 residues.

The table lists this clonotype with a few counts. This chain connects TRBV5-1 to TRBJ1-5; D unresolved. The V end lost 5 bases, the J end lost 1 base, and 10 bases lay between the germline ends. Germline V CDR1 and CDR2: SGHRS, YFSETQ. This CDR3 comprises 14 residues. CDR3 in amino acids: CASSPSGSNQPQHF. The CDR3 nucleotides read TGCGCCAGCAGTCCCTCTGGGAGCAATCAGCCCCAGCATTTT.